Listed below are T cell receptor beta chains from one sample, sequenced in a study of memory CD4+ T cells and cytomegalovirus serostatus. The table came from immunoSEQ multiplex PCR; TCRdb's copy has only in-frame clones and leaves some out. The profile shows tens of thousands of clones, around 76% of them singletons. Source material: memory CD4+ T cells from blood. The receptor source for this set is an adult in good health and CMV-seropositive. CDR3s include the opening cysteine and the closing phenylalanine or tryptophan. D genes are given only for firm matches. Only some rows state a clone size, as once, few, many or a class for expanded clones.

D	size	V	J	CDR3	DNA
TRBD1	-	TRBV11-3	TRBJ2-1	CASSLLATGGADEQFF	TGTGCCAGCAGCCTCCTTGCAACAGGGGGCGCCGATGAGCAGTTCTTC
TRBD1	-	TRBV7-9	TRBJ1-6	CASSWGARDRDGSPLHF	TGTGCCAGCAGCTGGGGGGCGCGAGACAGGGATGGTTCACCCCTCCACTTT
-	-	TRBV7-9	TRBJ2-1	CASSPRRIYEQFF	TGTGCCAGCAGCCCCCGGCGAATCTATGAGCAGTTCTTC
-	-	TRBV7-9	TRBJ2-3	CASSRGTGTDTQYF	TGTGCCAGCAGCCGGGGAACTGGCACAGATACGCAGTATTTT
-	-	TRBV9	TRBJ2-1	CASSTRDSSYNEQFF	TGTGCCAGCAGCACCCGGGACTCTTCCTACAATGAGCAGTTCTTC
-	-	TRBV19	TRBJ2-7	CASSSTGQSYEQYF	TGTGCCAGTAGCTCTACAGGTCAGTCCTACGAGCAGTACTTC
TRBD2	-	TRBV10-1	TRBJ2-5	CASPTGTSGGFQETQYF	TGCGCCAGCCCAACTGGGACTAGCGGGGGATTCCAAGAGACCCAGTACTTC
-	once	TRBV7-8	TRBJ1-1	CASSLIGGGSNTEAFF	TGTGCCAGCAGCTTAATTGGGGGCGGATCGAACACTGAAGCTTTCTTT
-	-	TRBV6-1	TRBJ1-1	CASSEKSPPNTEAFF	TGTGCCAGCAGTGAAAAGAGCCCCCCGAACACTGAAGCTTTCTTT
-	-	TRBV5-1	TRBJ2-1	CASSLANVGRYGSYNEQFF	TGCGCCAGCAGCTTGGCCAACGTAGGACGGTATGGATCCTACAATGAGCAGTTCTTC
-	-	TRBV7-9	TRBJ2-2	CASSLGSGELFF	TGTGCCAGCAGCCTCGGCAGCGGGGAGCTGTTTTTT
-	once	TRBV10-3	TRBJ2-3	CAISERDTTTDTQYF	TGTGCCATCAGTGAGCGGGACACAACCACAGATACGCAGTATTTT
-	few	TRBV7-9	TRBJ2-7	CASSPSETVSSYEQYF	TGTGCCAGCAGCCCTTCGGAAACGGTGAGCTCCTACGAGCAGTACTTC
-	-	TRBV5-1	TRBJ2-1	CASSLVLGNEQFF	TGCGCCAGCAGCTTGGTTCTGGGGAATGAGCAGTTCTTC
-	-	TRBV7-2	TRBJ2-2	CASSAFGGLDTGELFF	TGTGCCAGCAGCGCCTTTGGGGGGTTGGACACCGGGGAGCTGTTTTTT
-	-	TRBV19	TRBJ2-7	CASSDAEDRSYEQYF	TGTGCCAGTAGTGACGCAGAGGACAGATCCTACGAGCAGTACTTC
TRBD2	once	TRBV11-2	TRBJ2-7	CASSLDPLAGVEQYF	TGTGCCAGCAGCTTAGATCCACTAGCGGGGGTCGAGCAGTACTTC
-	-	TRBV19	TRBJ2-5	CASSIGRQETQYF	TGTGCCAGTAGTATAGGCAGACAAGAGACCCAGTACTTC
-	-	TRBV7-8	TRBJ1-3	CASSLVGGGYSGNTIYF	TGTGCCAGCAGCTTAGTTGGCGGCGGCTACTCTGGAAACACCATATATTTT
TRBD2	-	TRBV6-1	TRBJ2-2	CASSERLAPYTGELFF	TGTGCCAGCAGTGAGAGACTAGCTCCATACACCGGGGAGCTGTTTTTT
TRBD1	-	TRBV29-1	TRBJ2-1	CSVDPTGAYNEQFF	TGCAGCGTTGACCCTACAGGGGCCTACAATGAGCAGTTCTTC
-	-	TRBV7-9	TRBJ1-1	CASSLSGPDYTEAFF	TGTGCCAGCAGCTTATCCGGGCCCGATTACACTGAAGCTTTCTTT
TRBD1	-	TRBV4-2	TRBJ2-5	CASSQALGGEETQYF	TGTGCCAGCAGCCAAGCTCTAGGGGGCGAAGAGACCCAGTACTTC
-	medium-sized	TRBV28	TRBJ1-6	CASSLGGAGLYNSPLHF	TGTGCCAGCAGTTTAGGGGGGGCGGGATTGTATAATTCACCCCTCCACTTT
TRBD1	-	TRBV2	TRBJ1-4	CASSDGTAEKLFF	TGTGCCAGCAGTGATGGGACAGCAGAAAAACTGTTTTTT
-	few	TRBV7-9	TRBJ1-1	CASSLAGAYNTEAFF	TGTGCCAGCAGCTTAGCTGGGGCGTATAACACTGAAGCTTTCTTT
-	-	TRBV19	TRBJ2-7	CASSIGPFNEQYF	TGTGCCAGTAGTATTGGTCCGTTTAACGAGCAGTACTTC
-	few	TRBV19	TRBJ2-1	CASSISLGATYNEQFF	TGTGCCAGTAGTATATCTCTCGGGGCTACCTACAATGAGCAGTTCTTC
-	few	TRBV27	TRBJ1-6	CASSAVIRIPYNSPLHF	TGTGCCAGCAGTGCGGTGATCAGGATCCCCTATAATTCACCCCTCCACTTT
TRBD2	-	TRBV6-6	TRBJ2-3	CASRAGDSTDTQYF	TGTGCCAGCCGGGCGGGGGATAGCACAGATACGCAGTATTTT
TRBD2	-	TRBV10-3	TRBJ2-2	CAIGNSGGGGTGELFF	TGTGCCATCGGGAATAGCGGGGGAGGGGGCACCGGGGAGCTGTTTTTT
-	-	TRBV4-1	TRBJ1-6	CASSQEKGSSYNSPLHF	TGCGCCAGCAGCCAAGAGAAGGGGTCATCCTATAATTCACCCCTCCACTTT
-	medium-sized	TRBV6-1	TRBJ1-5	CASSEDRNQPQHF	TGTGCCAGCAGTGAAGACCGAAATCAGCCCCAGCATTTT
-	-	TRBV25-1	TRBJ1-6	CASAPARGYNSPLHF	TGTGCCAGCGCCCCCGCAAGGGGATATAATTCACCCCTCCACTTT
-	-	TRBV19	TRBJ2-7	CASSIGRDIQYEQYF	TGTGCCAGTAGTATAGGGCGCGACATCCAGTACGAGCAGTACTTC